This paragraph covers one T cell receptor beta chain sequence. Its antigen is unknown. The data were obtained in a study of vaccination and CD4 T cells after COVID-19. About the research overall: Two of the convalescents were Hispanic, and convalescents were six males and four females. Investigators took post-vaccine samples a median roughly 72 days after dose two, within a range of 14 to 241. Samples were collected from a few convalescent patients on day 14 and on days 161 to 241 after vaccination.

The length of the CDR3 is 15 residues. Trimming removed 4 bases from V and 0 bases from J, with 11 bases in between. CDR1 and CDR2 (germline): SGHDT, YYEEEE. The assay that was used to sequence DNA from cultured CD4+ T cells was the Oncomine TCR Beta short-read assay. From the PCR reads, TCRdb called clonotypes with MiXCR, one entry per CDR3 protein. The data contain 20,000 to 25,000 distinct CDR3 sequences, approximately 29% of them singletons. Time point specified: late sampling 161 to 241 days after vaccination in three convalescent patients. Stated treatment: roughly 10-day PBMC culture with coronavirus spike peptide pools or control peptides (ViraFEST assay). Dates of positive PCR ran from March to December 2020, before US Alpha, Beta and Delta variants.

This material consisted of CD4+ T cells from blood, cultured in vitro, taken about 7 months after SARS-CoV-2 vaccination. V gene TRBV5-6 combines with J gene TRBJ2-1, with D uncertain. The TCR comes from a human donor who had recovered from COVID-19. The CDR3 region is CASSPAAVSYNEQFF. The DNA for the CDR3 is TGTGCCAGCAGCCCTGCCGCAGTCTCCTACAATGAGCAGTTCTTC.